Listed here are 29 T cell receptor beta chains from one sample, sequenced in a study of blood T cell repertoires in COVID-19. Sequenced by immunoSEQ multiplex PCR; TCRdb stores in-frame clones only, minus some. The data show about 220,000 clones, with 65% to 85% seen just once and roughly 13% held by the top ten. Source material: peripheral blood. These receptor sequences come from a human donor in a cohort sampled during active COVID-19.

This clone was observed a single time. This sequence joins TRBV19 and TRBJ1-5; D is unclear. The germline gives CDR1 LNHDA, CDR2 SQIVND (reference sequence). This CDR3 comprises 12 residues. Trimming cost V 5 bases and J 7 bases, with 9 bases left between them. This chain's CDR3 is CASSFDKQPQHF. Here the CDR3 DNA reads TGTGCCAGTAGTTTCGACAAACAGCCCCAGCATTTT. The entire variable domain, with the rest obtained from reference TRBV19 and TRBJ1-5, is as follows: DGGITQSPKYLFRKEGQNVTLSCEQNLNHDAMYWYRQDPGQGLRLIYYSQIVNDFQKGDIAEGYSVSREKKESFPLTVTSAQKNPTAFYLCASSFDKQPQHFGDGTRLSIL.

V usage is TRBV7-2 and J usage is TRBJ2-7, with TRBD1 identical over 7 bases. The CDR3 has 15 residues. The V gene's germline CDR1 is SGHTA and CDR2 FQGNSA. Trimming cost V 0 bases and J 2 bases; bases outside gene matches: 4. This chain's CDR3 is CASSLARQGTYEQYF. The DNA of the CDR3 is TGTGCCAGCAGCTTAGCCAGACAGGGAACCTACGAGCAGTACTTC.

The chain is built from TRBV10-3 and TRBJ2-7; 7 bases map to TRBD2. The CDR3 spans 13 residues. Trimming at V came to 3 bases and at J to 2 bases, leaving 1 base not matched to a gene. The germline gives CDR1 ENHRY, CDR2 SYGVKD. The CDR3 coding sequence is TGTGCCATCAGTGAAGGGACTACCTACGAGCAGTACTTC. Encoded protein: CAISEGTTYEQYF.

This clone was counted between two and nine times. The same CDR3 also results from other DNA sequences found in this sample. The gene calls are TRBV6-5 and TRBJ1-1; perhaps TRBD1 as D (5 bases). Germline values: CDR1 MNHEY, CDR2 SVGAGI. CDR3 size: 15 residues. Between the trimmed V and J ends, which lost 2 bases and 4 bases, there was a span of 14 bases. The CDR3 loop is CASSYGGVGSTEAFF. CDR3 sequence (DNA): TGTGCCAGCAGTTACGGGGGGGTGGGGAGCACTGAAGCTTTCTTT.

Many counts were recorded for this clone. The J gene is TRBJ2-1, the V gene TRBV2, with 8 bases aligning to TRBD2. Germline V lookup: CDR1 SNHLY, CDR2 FYNNEI. The CDR3 loop spans 15 amino acids. The trim removed 5 bases at V and 1 base at J, leaving 4 bases unmatched. For the CDR3, the DNA is TGTGCCAGCAGTCTGACTAGCGTATCCTACAATGAGCAGTTCTTC. This codes for CASSLTSVSYNEQFF.

V gene TRBV11-2 combines with J gene TRBJ2-1; a weak D match, TRBD2 (5 bases). Germline V gives CDR1 SGHAT, CDR2 FQNNGV. V was clipped by 5 bases and J by 13 bases, with 18 bases between them. This CDR3 is 13 amino acids long. CDR3 amino acids: CASSGRLPRVQFF. The DNA for the CDR3 is TGTGCCAGCAGCGGCCGACTCCCGCGGGTCCAGTTCTTC.

This chain uses TRBV30 with TRBJ1-1, with D possibly matching TRBD1 (6 bases). V shed 4 bases and J shed 0 bases, with 12 bases lying between them. There are 14 residues in the CDR3. Germline assignment: CDR1 GTSNPN and CDR2 SVGIG (reference sequence). CDR3 protein: CAWTRTDMNTEAFF. CDR3 DNA: TGTGCCTGGACCAGGACAGATATGAACACTGAAGCTTTCTTT.

The chain carries TRBV24-1 and TRBJ1-2; D perhaps matches TRBD1 (5 bases). Germline-derived CDR1 and CDR2 are KGHDR and SFDVKD. V was pared by 4 bases and J by 4 bases, with 9 bases between. The CDR3 is 13 amino acids. The CDR3 DNA follows: TGTGCCACCAGTGACAACAGGTCCTATGGCTACACCTTC. It translates to CATSDNRSYGYTF.

V and J are TRBV9 and TRBJ1-4, with TRBD1 matching 8 bases. The length of the CDR3 is 15 residues. Germline-derived CDR1 and CDR2 are SGDLS and YYNGEE. The J segment lost 8 bases and the V segment lost 4 bases, leaving 10 bases of the junction unmatched. The CDR3: CASSPGLTGDEKLFF. The CDR3 DNA reads as TGTGCCAGCAGCCCCGGGTTGACAGGGGACGAAAAACTGTTTTTT.

The gene calls are TRBV2 and TRBJ2-5, with D possibly being TRBD2 (5 bases). Germline CDR1 is SNHLY and CDR2 is FYNNEI. Trimming left V 6 bases short and J 5 bases short, with 16 bases between. The CDR3 loop spans 14 amino acids. CDR3 sequence reads: CASSRGSLEETQYF. CDR3 bases: TGTGCCAGCAGCCGGGGAAGTCTGGAGGAGACCCAGTACTTC.

This chain links TRBV29-1 with TRBJ2-7; 10 bases are a match to TRBD1. Trimming removed 7 bases from V and 3 bases from J; junction bases left unmatched: 3. Germline lookup yields CDR1 SQVTM and CDR2 ANQGSEA. This CDR3 contains 12 residues. This CDR3 is CSAGTGDYEQYF. DNA for the CDR3: TGCAGCGCCGGGACAGGGGACTACGAGCAGTACTTC.

The gene calls are TRBV5-1 and TRBJ2-1, with D possibly being TRBD2 (5 bases). The V gene's germline CDR1 is SGHRS and CDR2 YFSETQ. The CDR3 contains 13 residues. Trimming removed 3 bases at V and 9 bases at J, with 13 bases between. The chain's CDR3 is CASSSEVEGEQFF. DNA of the CDR3: TGCGCCAGCAGCTCGGAGGTAGAGGGTGAGCAGTTCTTC.

Only one count was recorded for this clone. The V and J genes are TRBV2 and TRBJ1-2; D is undetermined. Trimming removed 2 bases at V and 8 bases at J, with 12 bases between. The CDR3 has 13 residues. Germline V gene sequence: CDR1 SNHLY, CDR2 FYNNEI. The CDR3: CASSETGVGGYTF. CDR3 coding DNA: TGTGCCAGCAGTGAAACCGGGGTAGGCGGCTACACCTTC.

This clone came up a few times. The chain carries TRBV6-5 and TRBJ1-3; TRBD1 might be the D (6 bases). From germline, CDR1 is MNHEY and CDR2 SVGAGI. The CDR3 has 14 amino acids. V lost 6 bases and J lost 3, with 12 bases in between. For the CDR3, the DNA is TGTGCCAGCAGGCGCCTAGGGGGTGGAAACACCATATATTTT. Translation gives CASRRLGGGNTIYF.

V and J are TRBV2 and TRBJ2-3; 10 nucleotides agree with TRBD2. V lost 6 bases and J lost 1; bases outside the gene matches: 7. Germline CDR1 and CDR2: SNHLY and FYNNEI. The CDR3 sequence is 16 residues long. The CDR3 protein is CASRTGTSAGTDTQYF. In DNA form, the CDR3 reads TGTGCCAGCAGGACCGGGACTAGCGCCGGCACAGATACGCAGTATTTT.

The chain uses TRBV10-3 and TRBJ1-1; TRBD1 aligns across 7 bases. The CDR3 is 14 amino acids. CDR1 and CDR2 from the germline V gene are ENHRY and SYGVKD. The V and J ends lost 6 bases and 4 bases, in that order; junction bases with no gene match: 8. As DNA, the CDR3 is TGTGCCATCAGGAAGGGACAGCAGACCACTGAAGCTTTCTTT. As protein: CAIRKGQQTTEAFF.

The gene calls are TRBV2 and TRBJ1-3, with D maybe TRBD1 (6 bases). This CDR3 is built from 16 residues. V was clipped by 4 bases and J by 0 bases, with 13 bases between them. CDR1 is SNHLY and CDR2 is FYNNEI in the germline V gene. DNA for the CDR3: TGTGCCAGCAGTGCCCTAGGACAGACCTCTGGAAACACCATATATTTT. Encoded protein: CASSALGQTSGNTIYF.

The chain has TRBV2 and TRBJ1-2; the D gene is possibly TRBD1 (5 bases). Germline assignment: CDR1 SNHLY and CDR2 FYNNEI. There are 14 residues in the CDR3. Between the trimmed V and J ends, which lost 7 bases and 0 bases, there was a span of 12 bases. The CDR3, as DNA: TGTGCCAGCACCGGAGGGACCGCTAACTATGGCTACACCTTC. Its protein product is CASTGGTANYGYTF.

The rearrangement joins TRBV7-2 to TRBJ1-1, with 7 bases that match TRBD1. Germline V CDR1 and CDR2: SGHTA, FQGNSA. V lost 2 bases and J lost 4; bases outside the gene matches: 10. There are 16 residues in the CDR3. The CDR3 region has the DNA TGTGCCAGCAGCTTAAGGGGAACAGGGGTTCGCACTGAAGCTTTCTTT. Translation: CASSLRGTGVRTEAFF.

V gene TRBV6-5 combines with J gene TRBJ2-7, with a weak D call TRBD2 (6 bases). There are 15 residues in the CDR3. Germline CDR1 is MNHEY and CDR2 is SVGAGI. Trimming pared 8 bases from V and 0 bases from J, leaving 17 bases between. CDR3 sequence: CASGWDFTRSYEQYF. The CDR3 DNA sequence: TGTGCCAGCGGTTGGGACTTTACTCGCTCCTACGAGCAGTACTTC.

CDR3 DNA: TGTGCCAGCATCCGTGGGGCAATCTATGGCTACACCTTC. It is translated as CASIRGAIYGYTF. The rearrangement uses TRBV6-5 and TRBJ1-2; D might be TRBD1 (5 bases). In germline, CDR1 is MNHEY, CDR2 SVGAGI. CDR3 size: 13 residues. The V end lost 7 bases, the J end lost 4 bases, and 13 bases lay between the germline ends.

Details on this clone: The sample carries other DNA sequences with the same CDR3. The chain combines TRBV5-1 with TRBJ1-6, with D possibly being TRBD1 (6 bases). V was clipped by 0 bases and J by 6 bases, with 7 bases between them. CDR1 and CDR2 from the germline V gene are SGHRS and YFSETQ. The CDR3 length is 14 residues. CDR3 protein: CASSLGRGNSPLHF. Here the CDR3 DNA reads TGCGCCAGCAGCTTGGGCAGGGGTAATTCACCCCTCCACTTT. The full variable domain, completed using reference TRBV5-1 and TRBJ1-6, is KAGVTQTPRYLIKTRGQQVTLSCSPISGHRSVSWYQQTPGQGLQFLFEYFSETQRNKGNFPGRFSGRQFSNSRSEMNVSTLELGDSALYLCASSLGRGNSPLHFGNGTRLTVT.

This chain links TRBV5-1 with TRBJ2-3; 9 bases line up with TRBD2. Losses at the gene ends were 0 bases for V and 5 bases for J; bases not matched to a gene: 4. The CDR3 runs to 15 residues. The germline V gene has CDR1 SGHRS and CDR2 YFSETQ. The CDR3 nucleotides read TGCGCCAGCAGCTTGGTGGTAGCGGGAGAAGATACGCAGTATTTT. Translating gives CASSLVVAGEDTQYF. The entire variable domain, with the rest obtained from reference TRBV5-1 and TRBJ2-3, is as follows: KAGVTQTPRYLIKTRGQQVTLSCSPISGHRSVSWYQQTPGQGLQFLFEYFSETQRNKGNFPGRFSGRQFSNSRSEMNVSTLELGDSALYLCASSLVVAGEDTQYFGPGTRLTVL.

The chain joins TRBV18 to TRBJ2-1; 13 bases are shared with TRBD2. Trimming at V came to 4 bases and at J to 10 bases, leaving 10 bases not matched to a gene. This CDR3 is 16 amino acids long. In germline, CDR1 is KGHSH, CDR2 LQKENI. In DNA form, the CDR3 reads TGTGCCAGCTCACTTACTAGCGGGAGGGCCAAGGGCGAGCAGTTCTTC. Protein product: CASSLTSGRAKGEQFF. Based on the CDR3 plus reference TRBV18 and TRBJ2-1, the full variable domain is NAGVMQNPRHLVRRRGQEARLRCSPMKGHSHVYWYRQLPEEGLKFMVYLQKENIIDESGMPKERFSAEFPKEGPSILRIQQVVRGDSAAYFCASSLTSGRAKGEQFFGPGTRLTVL.

This clone was seen a few times. V is TRBV7-9 and J is TRBJ2-7; 7 bases match TRBD1. This CDR3 is built from 16 residues. J lost 4 bases, V lost 5 bases, and 14 bases had no gene match. Germline CDR1 SEHNR, CDR2 FQNEAQ (reference sequence). CDR3 residues: CASSPPPRQGLYEQYF. DNA of the CDR3: TGTGCCAGCAGCCCACCTCCAAGACAGGGTCTATACGAGCAGTACTTC.

The chain uses TRBV28 and TRBJ1-1, with TRBD1 matching 12 bases. V was pared by 6 bases and J by 2 bases, with 1 base of the junction left unmatched. CDR3 length equals 14 residues. CDR1 is MDHEN and CDR2 is SYDVKM in the germline V gene. CDR3: CASRGQGANTEAFF. DNA of the CDR3: TGTGCCAGCAGGGGACAGGGGGCTAACACTGAAGCTTTCTTT.

This rearrangement joins TRBV6-1 to TRBJ1-5; 7 nucleotides align to TRBD1. The trim removed 7 bases at V and 6 bases at J, leaving 9 bases unmatched. Looked up from germline, CDR1 is MNHNS and CDR2 is SASEGT. The CDR3 consists of 14 residues. The CDR3: CASTPDRSGQPQHF. The CDR3 nucleotides are TGTGCCAGCACCCCGGACAGGTCGGGTCAGCCCCAGCATTTT.

This chain uses TRBV9 with TRBJ2-3; no firm D call. The CDR3 runs to 12 residues. The V end lost 3 bases, the J end lost 3 bases, and 5 bases lay between the germline ends. Germline V gives CDR1 SGDLS, CDR2 YYNGEE. CDR3 amino acids: CASSERTDTQYF. CDR3 bases: TGTGCCAGCAGCGAGCGAACAGATACGCAGTATTTT.

The chain employs TRBV3-1 (or the pseudogene TRBV3-2) and TRBJ2-2; D is undetermined. The germline V gene has CDR1 LGHDT and CDR2 YNNKEL (reference sequence). V lost 2 bases and J lost 2, with 6 bases in between. The length of the CDR3 is 14 residues. Here the CDR3 reads CASSQLSNTGELFF. The DNA for the CDR3 is TGTGCCAGCAGCCAACTTTCTAACACCGGGGAGCTGTTTTTT.